A single sample gave rise to the 13 T cell receptor beta chains below, sequenced in a study of blood T cell repertoires in COVID-19. Generated by immunoSEQ multiplex PCR, the TCRdb table keeps only in-frame clones and is missing some. The data contain 140,000 or so clones, around 80% of them singletons. Sequencing was performed on peripheral blood. The receptors were gathered from a man aged 65 to 79 who had recovered from COVID-19.

The V gene is TRBV19, the J gene TRBJ2-2; the D gene is possibly TRBD2 (6 bases). The CDR3 is 15 amino acids. Germline CDR1 is LNHDA and CDR2 is SQIVND (reference sequence). Deletions cut 4 bases from V and 6 bases from J, with 15 bases between. The CDR3 DNA is TGTGCCAGTAGTACACGGTGGGGGGAAGCCGGGGAGCTGTTTTTT. Its translation is CASSTRWGEAGELFF.

The chain uses TRBV6-5 and TRBJ1-6; 9 bases agree with TRBD1. Germline V lookup: CDR1 MNHEY, CDR2 SVGAGI. This CDR3 has 13 amino acids. V lost 7 bases, J lost 7 bases, and 2 bases stayed unmatched. CDR3 protein: CASTGQGNSPLHF. Written as DNA, the CDR3 is TGTGCCAGCACCGGACAGGGGAATTCACCCCTCCACTTT.

CDR3 residues: CASSFDTSHEKLFF. CDR3 bases: TGTGCCAGCAGTTTCGACACTAGCCATGAAAAACTGTTTTTT. V is TRBV27 and J is TRBJ1-4; D is unclear. Trimming took 3 bases from V and 6 from J, leaving 11 bases between them. The CDR3 runs 14 residues. Per the germline V gene, CDR1 is MNHEY and CDR2 is SMNVEV (reference sequence).

CDR3 sequence reads: CASSLDILGARGTEAFF. As DNA, the CDR3 is TGTGCCAGCAGCTTAGACATTTTGGGGGCGAGAGGGACTGAAGCTTTCTTT. The chain combines TRBV11-2 with TRBJ1-1; a weak D match, TRBD1 (6 bases). The V gene's germline CDR1 is SGHAT and CDR2 FQNNGV. Between the trimmed V and J ends, which lost 0 bases and 5 bases, there was a span of 19 bases. This CDR3 has 17 amino acids.

This chain uses TRBV7-8 with TRBJ2-7; TRBD1 matches 8 bases. The CDR3 contains 16 residues. V lost 8 bases, J lost 5 bases, and 17 bases stayed unmatched. In germline, CDR1 is SGHVS, CDR2 FQNEAQ. The CDR3 DNA reads as TGTGCCAGCTTTCCACCGCACGGCAGGGGGCGCGACGAGCAGTACTTC. It encodes CASFPPHGRGRDEQYF.

The CDR3 DNA is TGTGCCAGCTCACTACTAGCGGGTCTCACAGATACGCAGTATTTT. Protein product: CASSLLAGLTDTQYF. V usage is TRBV18 and J usage is TRBJ2-3; TRBD2 matches at 9 bases. The V segment lost 4 bases and the J segment 2 bases; nucleotides outside the gene matches: 4. From germline, CDR1 is KGHSH and CDR2 LQKENI. The CDR3 length is 15 residues.

The V gene is TRBV10-3, the J gene TRBJ2-2; TRBD1 agrees at 9 bases. The germline V gene has CDR1 ENHRY and CDR2 SYGVKD. J lost 3 bases, V lost 7 bases, and 6 bases had no gene match. The CDR3 extends over 15 amino acids. CDR3 DNA: TGTGCCATCACTTCGACAGGGGGGGACACCGGGGAGCTGTTTTTT. Its translation is CAITSTGGDTGELFF.

The chain employs TRBV7-6 and TRBJ1-4, with TRBD1 matching 9 bases. Germline V gene data show CDR1 as SGHVS and CDR2 as FNYEAQ. There are 15 residues in the CDR3. V lost 5 bases, J lost 4 bases, and 5 bases stayed unmatched. CDR3 nucleotide sequence: TGTGCCAGCAGCCCAAGACAGGGGGATAATGAAAAACTGTTTTTT. Encoded protein: CASSPRQGDNEKLFF.

The rearrangement uses TRBV6-2 or TRBV6-3 and TRBJ2-1; D possibly corresponds to TRBD2 (5 bases). V lost 4 bases and J lost 5, with 18 bases in between. CDR3 size: 16 residues. Germline V gives CDR1 MNHEY, CDR2 SVGEGT. The CDR3 loop is CASSSVKLGRDNEQFF. Here the CDR3 DNA reads TGTGCCAGCAGTTCCGTCAAACTAGGTCGAGACAATGAGCAGTTCTTC.

V and J are TRBV9 and TRBJ2-1; 9 positions match TRBD2. The germline gives CDR1 SGDLS, CDR2 YYNGEE. The CDR3 runs to 15 residues. After removal of 4 bases from V and 3 bases from J, the junction contained 5 bases not matched to a gene. The CDR3 reads CASSPSGVNYNEQFF. The DNA for the CDR3 is TGTGCCAGCAGCCCTAGCGGGGTCAACTACAATGAGCAGTTCTTC.

The rearrangement joins TRBV2 to TRBJ2-7; TRBD1 matches at 10 bases. The V segment lost 6 bases and the J segment 7 bases; nucleotides outside the gene matches: 6. The germline gives CDR1 SNHLY, CDR2 FYNNEI. The length of the CDR3 is 13 residues. CDR3 amino acids: CASSDRGLREQYF. DNA of the CDR3: TGTGCCAGCAGCGACAGGGGGCTGCGGGAGCAGTACTTC.

This sequence joins TRBV27 and TRBJ2-7; D may be TRBD1 (5 bases). CDR3 length equals 15 residues. V was trimmed by 4 bases and J by 1 base, leaving 14 bases between them. Germline V CDR1 and CDR2: MNHEY, SMNVEV (reference sequence). The chain's CDR3 is CASSSLLQGSYEQYF. CDR3 DNA sequence: TGTGCCAGCAGTTCCCTTCTCCAGGGATCCTACGAGCAGTACTTC.

V and J are TRBV5-8 and TRBJ2-7, with D possibly matching TRBD2 (6 bases). The V end was cut by 4 bases, the J end by 11 bases, with 13 bases between. The CDR3 loop spans 11 amino acids. Per germline, CDR1 SGHTS and CDR2 YDEGEE. As DNA, the CDR3 is TGTGCCAGCAGCGTAGGGACTGGAAAGTACTTC. Its translation: CASSVGTGKYF.